The 15 T cell receptor beta chains in this list originate from one sample, sequenced in a study of OX40 agonist ivuxolimab in advanced cancers. Clones were read by immunoSEQ multiplex PCR, and TCRdb kept only the in-frame ones, dropping some. The data show about 27,000 clones, roughly four fifths seen once. Source: CD4+ or CD8+ T cells sorted from blood, taken in a trial of the OX40 agonist ivuxolimab. The source of these receptors is an adult with an advanced solid tumor such as melanoma, head and neck, liver or kidney cancer.

The V and J genes are TRBV7-9 and TRBJ2-3, with 9 bases matching TRBD1. The CDR3 spans 19 residues. Germline loops: CDR1 SEHNR, CDR2 FQNEAQ (reference sequence). The junction had 13 bases not matched to a gene; V was cut back by 2 bases and J by 1 base. The CDR3 here is CASSLHPAGTGKGTDTQYF. The CDR3 region has the DNA TGTGCCAGCAGCTTACACCCGGCCGGGACAGGGAAGGGCACAGATACGCAGTATTTT. Filled out from reference TRBV7-9 and TRBJ2-3, the complete variable domain reads DTGVSQNPRHKITKRGQNVTFRCDPISEHNRLYWYRQTLGQGPEFLTYFQNEAQLEKSRLLSDRFSAERPKGSFSTLEIQRTEQGDSAMYLCASSLHPAGTGKGTDTQYFGPGTRLTVL.

The rearrangement uses TRBV11-3 and TRBJ2-7; D is uncertain. Germline assignment: CDR1 SGHNT and CDR2 YENEEA. V was trimmed by 8 bases and J by 5 bases, leaving 13 bases between them. This CDR3 contains 12 residues. CDR3 region: CASPDGGDEQYF. The DNA for the CDR3 is TGTGCCAGCCCCGACGGTGGGGACGAGCAGTACTTC.

The rearrangement uses TRBV7-3 and TRBJ1-1; 12 nucleotides match TRBD1. The CDR3 extends over 14 amino acids. Germline values: CDR1 SGHTA, CDR2 FQGTGA. V lost 4 bases, J lost 8 bases, and 5 bases stayed unmatched. DNA of the CDR3: TGTGCCAGCAGCTGGGGACAGGGGGCGGGAGAAGCTTTCTTT. Amino acid sequence: CASSWGQGAGEAFF.

The chain employs TRBV11-3 and TRBJ2-3; D call uncertain. Germline-derived CDR1 and CDR2 are SGHNT and YENEEA. V was shortened by 1 base and J by 0 bases, with 5 bases between the two germline ends. This CDR3 is built from 14 residues. The CDR3 nucleotides are TGTGCCAGCAGCTTAGTGTTTAGCACAGATACGCAGTATTTT. It encodes CASSLVFSTDTQYF.

This clone was detected a few times. V is TRBV6-5 and J is TRBJ1-3; 8 nucleotides match TRBD1. CDR1 is MNHEY and CDR2 is SVGAGI in the germline V gene. This CDR3 has 15 amino acids. With V trimmed by 5 bases and J by 0 bases, 3 bases remained unmatched. The CDR3 nucleotides are TGTGCCAGCAGTAACACAGGGGGCTCTGGAAACACCATATATTTT. Residues: CASSNTGGSGNTIYF.

This chain links TRBV4-1 with TRBJ1-1; TRBD1 is a possible D gene (5 bases). The germline V and J ends were trimmed by 3 bases and 7 bases, with 12 bases remaining between them. This CDR3 has 13 amino acids. CDR1 MGHRA and CDR2 YSYEKL come from the germline V gene. Written as DNA, the CDR3 is TGCGCCAGCAGCCAGGACAACCTGGTTGAAGCTTTCTTT. Translating gives CASSQDNLVEAFF.

The V gene is TRBV7-2, the J gene TRBJ2-5, with D perhaps matching TRBD2 (6 bases). There are 14 residues in the CDR3. Germline CDR1 is SGHTA and CDR2 is FQGNSA. The germline V and J ends were trimmed by 0 bases and 4 bases, with 9 bases remaining between them. The CDR3 loop is CASSLAGGTETQYF. The CDR3 DNA is TGTGCCAGCAGCTTAGCGGGGGGAACAGAGACCCAGTACTTC. Complete variable domain (other parts from reference TRBV7-2 and TRBJ2-5): GAGVSQSPSNKVTEKGKDVELRCDPISGHTALYWYRQSLGQGLEFLIYFQGNSAPDKSGLPSDRFSAERTGGSVSTLTIQRTQQEDSAVYLCASSLAGGTETQYFGPGTRLLVL.

For the CDR3, the DNA is TGTGCCAGCGGTGGTAATGAAAAACTGTTTTTT. Translated, it gives CASGGNEKLFF. V and J are TRBV7-6 and TRBJ1-4; no reliable D call. Germline CDR1 and CDR2: SGHVS and FNYEAQ. The CDR3 is 11 residues long. V dropped 8 bases and J dropped 4 bases, with 5 bases sitting between them. Full variable domain (rest looked up from reference TRBV7-6 and TRBJ1-4): GAGVSQSPRYKVTKRGQDVALRCDPISGHVSLYWYRQALGQGPEFLTYFNYEAQQDKSGLPNDRFSAERPEGSISTLTIQRTEQRDSAMYRCASGGNEKLFFGSGTQLSVL.

The chain combines TRBV19 with TRBJ2-1; no firm D call. The V end lost 3 bases, the J end lost 0 bases, and 9 bases lay between the germline ends. The CDR3 runs to 15 residues. In germline, CDR1 is LNHDA, CDR2 SQIVND (reference sequence). CDR3 DNA: TGTGCCAGTAGTATTAGCTGGAGCTCCTACAATGAGCAGTTCTTC. Amino acid sequence: CASSISWSSYNEQFF.

The rearrangement links TRBV7-9 to TRBJ2-5; unclear D gene. Deletions cut 3 bases from V and 0 bases from J, with 8 bases between. Germline V CDR1 and CDR2: SEHNR, FQNEAQ (reference sequence). This CDR3 is 14 amino acids long. The CDR3 region has the DNA TGTGCCAGCAGCTTTGTGAGCTACCAAGAGACCCAGTACTTC. Its protein product is CASSFVSYQETQYF.

V usage is TRBV6-1 and J usage is TRBJ2-7, with 10 bases matching TRBD2. CDR1 MNHNS and CDR2 SASEGT come from the germline V gene. The CDR3 runs to 15 residues. V lost 3 bases, J lost 3 bases, and 5 bases stayed unmatched. Here the CDR3 DNA reads TGTGCCAGCAGTGAGCAGCGGGGGGGTCACTACGAGCAGTACTTC. Translated: CASSEQRGGHYEQYF.

This chain joins TRBV10-3 and TRBJ2-7; the D is unclear. Looked up from germline, CDR1 is ENHRY and CDR2 is SYGVKD. This CDR3 has 15 amino acids. Trimming took 0 bases from V and 4 from J, leaving 13 bases between them. The CDR3 nucleotides read TGTGCCATCAGTGAGTCGAGAGGAGCGAGTTACGAGCAGTACTTC. Its protein is CAISESRGASYEQYF.

The V and J genes are TRBV6-5 and TRBJ2-3; D may be TRBD1 (6 bases). V shed 6 bases and J shed 2 bases, with 15 bases lying between them. The CDR3 has 15 residues. Germline CDR1 and CDR2: MNHEY and SVGAGI. The CDR3 spells CASSLQGVYTDTQYF. The CDR3 DNA follows: TGTGCCAGCAGCCTACAGGGAGTTTACACAGATACGCAGTATTTT.

This clone was counted once. The J gene is TRBJ2-7, the V gene TRBV9, with D uncertain. Trimming took 0 bases from V and 4 from J, leaving 11 bases between them. Germline V gene lookup returns CDR1 SGDLS and CDR2 YYNGEE. The CDR3 consists of 14 residues. The chain's CDR3 is CASSVEASSYEQYF. For the CDR3, the DNA is TGTGCCAGCAGCGTAGAGGCTAGTTCGTACGAGCAGTACTTC.

This clone was detected only once. The V and J genes are TRBV5-6 and TRBJ1-1; D might be TRBD1 (6 bases). CDR3 size: 17 residues. Trimming removed 0 bases from V and 1 base from J, with 16 bases in between. The germline V gene has CDR1 SGHDT and CDR2 YYEEEE. CDR3 DNA sequence: TGTGCCAGCAGCTTGGATTTTGGGGGCGGAGCGAACACTGAAGCTTTCTTT. Protein: CASSLDFGGGANTEAFF.